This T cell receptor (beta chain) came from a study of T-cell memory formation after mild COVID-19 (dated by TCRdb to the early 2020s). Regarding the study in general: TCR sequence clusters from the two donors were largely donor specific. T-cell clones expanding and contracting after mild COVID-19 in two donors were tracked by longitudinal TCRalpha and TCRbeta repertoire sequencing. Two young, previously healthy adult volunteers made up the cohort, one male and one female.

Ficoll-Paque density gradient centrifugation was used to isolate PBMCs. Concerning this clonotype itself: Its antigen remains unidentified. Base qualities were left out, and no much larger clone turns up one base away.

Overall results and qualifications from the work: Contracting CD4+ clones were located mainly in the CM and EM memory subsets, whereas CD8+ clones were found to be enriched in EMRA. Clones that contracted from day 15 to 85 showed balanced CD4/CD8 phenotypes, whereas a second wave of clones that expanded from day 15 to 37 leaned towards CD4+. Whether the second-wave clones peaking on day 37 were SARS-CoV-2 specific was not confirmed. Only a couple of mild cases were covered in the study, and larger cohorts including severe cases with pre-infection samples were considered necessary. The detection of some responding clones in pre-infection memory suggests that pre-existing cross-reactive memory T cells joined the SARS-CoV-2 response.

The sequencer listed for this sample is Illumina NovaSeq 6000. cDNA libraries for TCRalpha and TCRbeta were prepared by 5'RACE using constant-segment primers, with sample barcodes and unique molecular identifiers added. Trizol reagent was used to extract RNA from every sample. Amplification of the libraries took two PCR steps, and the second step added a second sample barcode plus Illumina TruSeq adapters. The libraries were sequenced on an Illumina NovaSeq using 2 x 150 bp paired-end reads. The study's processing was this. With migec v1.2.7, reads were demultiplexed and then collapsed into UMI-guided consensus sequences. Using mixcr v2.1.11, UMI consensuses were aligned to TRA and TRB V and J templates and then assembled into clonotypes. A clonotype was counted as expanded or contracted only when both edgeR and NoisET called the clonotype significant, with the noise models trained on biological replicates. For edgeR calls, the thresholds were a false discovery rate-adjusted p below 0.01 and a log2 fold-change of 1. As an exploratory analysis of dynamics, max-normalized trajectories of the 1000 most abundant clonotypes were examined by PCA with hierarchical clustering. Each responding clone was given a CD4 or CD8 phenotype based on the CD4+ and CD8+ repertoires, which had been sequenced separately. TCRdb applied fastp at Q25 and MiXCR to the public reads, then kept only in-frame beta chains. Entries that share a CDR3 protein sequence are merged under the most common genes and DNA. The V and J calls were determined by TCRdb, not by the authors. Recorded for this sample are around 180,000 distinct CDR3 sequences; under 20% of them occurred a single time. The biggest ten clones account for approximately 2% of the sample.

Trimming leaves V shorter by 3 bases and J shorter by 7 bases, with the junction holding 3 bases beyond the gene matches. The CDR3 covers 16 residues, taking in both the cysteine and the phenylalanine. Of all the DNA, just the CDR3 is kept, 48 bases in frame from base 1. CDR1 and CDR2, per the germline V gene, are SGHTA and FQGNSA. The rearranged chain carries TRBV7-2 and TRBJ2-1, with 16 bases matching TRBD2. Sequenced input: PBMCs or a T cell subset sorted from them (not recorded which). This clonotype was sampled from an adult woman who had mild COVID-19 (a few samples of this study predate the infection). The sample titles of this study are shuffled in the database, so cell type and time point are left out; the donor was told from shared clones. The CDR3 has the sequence CASSLGLAGGLNEQFF. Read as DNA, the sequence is TGTGCCAGCAGCTTGGGACTAGCGGGAGGGTTGAATGAGCAGTTCTTC.